The sequence of this T cell receptor beta chain was determined in a study of blood T cells in healthy people across ages. For this clonotype: What it binds is unknown.

Notes on the study in general: Expanded clonotype changes were possibly confounded by unknown donor CMV status. Age advanced and TCR beta diversity per million T cells fell, roughly linearly.

Next came a second PCR, run for about 7 to 11 cycles, which used a sample-barcoded 5' primer along with a J-beta primer mix. TCRdb redid the calling of the 5' RACE reads with MiXCR, one entry per CDR3 protein. Of about a million distinct CDR3 sequences listed, more than 30% are singletons. The germline V gene encodes CDR1 SGHDN and CDR2 FVKESK. This CDR3 comprises 16 residues. The ends lost 3 bases at V and 0 bases at J; junction bases unmatched: 4. This TCR came from a man in his late teens or twenties in good health. The rearrangement joins TRBV14 to TRBJ2-2; 7 positions agree with TRBD1. Sequencing was carried out using blood. The CDR3 region is CASSQDRRTNTGELFF. In DNA form, the CDR3 reads TGTGCCAGCAGCCAGGACAGGCGAACGAACACCGGGGAGCTGTTTTTT.